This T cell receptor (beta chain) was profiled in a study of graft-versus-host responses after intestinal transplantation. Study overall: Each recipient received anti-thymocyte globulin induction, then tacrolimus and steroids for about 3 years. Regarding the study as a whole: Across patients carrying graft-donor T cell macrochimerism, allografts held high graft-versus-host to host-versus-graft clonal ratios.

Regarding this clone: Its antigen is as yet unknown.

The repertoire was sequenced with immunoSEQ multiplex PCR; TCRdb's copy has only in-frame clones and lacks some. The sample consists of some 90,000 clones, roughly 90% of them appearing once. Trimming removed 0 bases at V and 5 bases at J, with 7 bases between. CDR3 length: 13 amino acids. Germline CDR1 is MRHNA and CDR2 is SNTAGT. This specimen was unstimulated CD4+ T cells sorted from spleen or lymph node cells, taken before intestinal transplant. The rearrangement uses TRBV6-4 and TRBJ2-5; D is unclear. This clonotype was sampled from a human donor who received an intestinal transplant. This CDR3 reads CASSDSFGETQYF. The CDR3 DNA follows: TGTGCCAGCAGTGACTCGTTTGGCGAGACCCAGTACTTC.